This entry describes one T cell receptor beta chain. Its cognate antigen is unknown. The identical CDR3 is also encoded by other nucleotide sequences in the sample. The data stem from a study of shared clonotypes between healthy human individuals. The study's findings and limits: Naive subsets typically showed greater estimated richness than memory subsets. It was anticipated that sequencing depth would influence how many clonotypes donors shared. It was observed that around 5% of naive CD4 clonotypes were shared across several donors.

CDR1 is SGHRS, CDR2 YFSETQ, per germline. The junction had 5 bases not matched to a gene; V was cut back by 4 bases and J by 1 base. The CDR3 runs 15 residues. Using immunoSEQ multiplex PCR, the repertoire was profiled, and TCRdb retains in-frame clones only, with some absent. The sample includes around 1.1 million clones, about 72% seen only once; the top ten take 0.89%. The source of this sequence is a man younger than 30 in good health. Some clones in this sample may be carry-over from other donors' samples. The gene calls are TRBV5-1 and TRBJ2-3, with 8 bases that match TRBD1. Sequenced input: memory CD4+ T cells from PBMCs. Subset noted: CD45RA-negative fraction. The CDR3 DNA follows: TGCGCCAGCAGCCGAGACAGGGGTCGCACAGATACGCAGTATTTT. Translation: CASSRDRGRTDTQYF.